This T cell receptor (beta chain) was sequenced in a study of blood T cell repertoires in COVID-19. About the study: The United States, Italy and Spain supplied acute and convalescent COVID-19 samples. PBMCs, B-cell-depleted T cells, or T cells provided the cDNA or gDNA that made up the material.

Study processing details: Reference gene primer amplification yielded estimated nucleated cell counts. Assay: immunoSEQ multiplex PCR; the TCRdb copy retains only in-frame clones and omits some. Clone size and V and J calls were adopted from that table, with D and trimming inferred from the DNA. The data show 350,000 to 450,000 clones, 85% seen once. V lost 0 bases, J lost 4 bases, and 0 bases stayed unmatched. Germline CDR1 is MNHEY and CDR2 is SVGAGI. The CDR3 covers 14 residues. The sample comprised peripheral blood. This receptor was taken from a woman aged 18-30 years with acute or convalescent COVID-19. The rearrangement links TRBV6-5 to TRBJ1-2; 9 bases line up with TRBD1. CDR3 nucleotides: TGTGCCAGCAGTTACTCGACAGGGGGCTATGGCTACACCTTC. This codes for CASSYSTGGYGYTF.